The 6 T cell receptor beta chains listed next were all sequenced from one sample in a study of identifying expanded T cells in peripheral blood. The method was immunoSEQ multiplex PCR; TCRdb's version includes in-frame clones alone and lacks a portion of them. The data show 70,000 to 100,000 clones, about 86% seen once. The specimen was blood. The receptors here all came from a person aged 18-70 years in good health.

This sequence joins TRBV18 and TRBJ1-1; D is possibly TRBD1 (6 bases). The V gene lost 2 bases and the J gene lost 1 base, with 11 bases spanning the gap. The V gene's germline CDR1 is KGHSH and CDR2 LQKENI. The CDR3 covers 15 residues. The CDR3, as DNA: TGTGCCAGCTCACCAATGGGACACCAGAACACTGAAGCTTTCTTT. The encoded protein is CASSPMGHQNTEAFF.

The V gene is TRBV5-1, the J gene TRBJ2-5; either TRBD1 or TRBD2 may supply D (6 bases each). CDR1 SGHRS and CDR2 YFSETQ come from the germline V gene. Trimming pared 4 bases from V and 4 bases from J, leaving 23 bases between. The CDR3 has 17 residues. The CDR3: CASSLVGGTGRRETQYF. The CDR3 DNA is TGCGCCAGCAGCCTAGTCGGGGGAACAGGGCGAAGAGAGACCCAGTACTTC.

This chain connects TRBV5-5 to TRBJ1-2; TRBD1 is a possible D gene (5 bases). V was cut by 4 bases and J by 0 bases, with 16 bases left in between. CDR1 and CDR2 from the germline V gene are SGHKS and YYEKEE (reference sequence). This CDR3 comprises 16 residues. CDR3 residues: CASSPTGTLTNYGYTF. For the CDR3, the DNA is TGTGCCAGCAGCCCCACCGGGACCTTAACTAACTATGGCTACACCTTC.

The J gene is TRBJ2-5, the V gene TRBV7-2; perhaps TRBD2 as D (6 bases). Germline CDR1 is SGHTA and CDR2 is FQGNSA. V was clipped by 5 bases and J by 2 bases, with 15 bases between them. The CDR3 length is 15 residues. In DNA form, the CDR3 reads TGTGCCAGCAGCCGCGGGGCAGCTACACAAGAGACCCAGTACTTC. Translating it yields CASSRGAATQETQYF.

The chain recombines TRBV9 with TRBJ1-1; D ambiguous. V lost 0 bases to trimming and J lost 1 base, with 7 bases between them. Germline CDR1 is SGDLS and CDR2 is YYNGEE. This CDR3 region has 14 residues. CDR3: CASSVDGGNTEAFF. In DNA, the CDR3 is TGTGCCAGCAGCGTAGACGGTGGGAACACTGAAGCTTTCTTT.

The V gene is TRBV27, the J gene TRBJ2-2, with D possibly being TRBD1 (6 bases). Germline V gene lookup returns CDR1 MNHEY and CDR2 SMNVEV (reference sequence). Trimming removed 4 bases from V and 2 bases from J, with 8 bases in between. This CDR3 contains 14 residues. In DNA, the CDR3 is TGTGCCAGCAGTTGGACAGTTAACACCGGGGAGCTGTTTTTT. It yields the protein CASSWTVNTGELFF.